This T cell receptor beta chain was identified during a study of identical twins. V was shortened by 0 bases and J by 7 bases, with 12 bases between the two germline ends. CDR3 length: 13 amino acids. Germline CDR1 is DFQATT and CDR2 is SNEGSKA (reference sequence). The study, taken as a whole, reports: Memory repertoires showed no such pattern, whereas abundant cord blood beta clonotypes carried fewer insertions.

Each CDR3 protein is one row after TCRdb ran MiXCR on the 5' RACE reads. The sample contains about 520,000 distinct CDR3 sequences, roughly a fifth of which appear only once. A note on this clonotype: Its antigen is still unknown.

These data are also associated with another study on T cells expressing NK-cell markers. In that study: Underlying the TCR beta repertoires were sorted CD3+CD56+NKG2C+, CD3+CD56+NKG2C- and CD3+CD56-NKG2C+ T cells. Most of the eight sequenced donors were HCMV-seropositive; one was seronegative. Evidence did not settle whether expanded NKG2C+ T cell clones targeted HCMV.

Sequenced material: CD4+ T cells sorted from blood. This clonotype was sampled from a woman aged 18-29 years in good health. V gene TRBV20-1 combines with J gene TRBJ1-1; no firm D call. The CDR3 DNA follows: TGCAGTGCTAGAGACGGGCCCCTCGGTGAAGCTTTCTTT. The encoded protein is CSARDGPLGEAFF.